This TCR beta chain was sequenced in a study of blood T cell repertoires in COVID-19. V gave up 1 base and J gave up 3 bases, with 7 bases separating them. Germline V gives CDR1 LGHDT, CDR2 YNNKEL (reference sequence). The CDR3 sequence is 13 residues long. Clones were sequenced by immunoSEQ multiplex PCR, and TCRdb holds only the in-frame ones, with some missing. Among about 62,000 clones listed, 76% were seen once. Sequencing was performed on peripheral blood. The chain recombines TRBV3-1 (or the pseudogene TRBV3-2) with TRBJ2-7, with D perhaps TRBD2 (5 bases). The origin of this receptor is a woman aged 45-59 years with active or convalescent COVID-19. The CDR3 sequence: CASSQGEGYEQYF. DNA for the CDR3: TGTGCCAGCAGCCAAGGCGAGGGCTACGAGCAGTACTTC.